The 32 T cell receptor beta chains in this list originate from one sample, sequenced in a study of T cells in tuberculosis. Sequencing was performed with immunoSEQ multiplex PCR; in TCRdb, only in-frame clones are kept and a portion is missing. The data contain around 25,000 clones, around nine tenths of them singletons. The sequencing sample was made of PBMCs. The receptors originated from a donor aged 5-35 years with latent tuberculosis or without tuberculosis infection. Some clones in this sample may be carry-over from other donors' samples.

The chain couples TRBV7-3 to TRBJ2-3; TRBD2 matches at 8 bases. This CDR3 has 16 residues. With 5 bases clipped from V and 0 bases from J, the junction kept 7 bases outside the gene matches. Germline V lookup: CDR1 SGHTA, CDR2 FQGTGA. The CDR3 protein is CASSPTGRASTDTQYF. The CDR3 DNA sequence: TGTGCCAGCAGCCCTACCGGGAGGGCTAGCACAGATACGCAGTATTTT.

The J gene is TRBJ2-1, the V gene TRBV9; 9 bases line up with TRBD2. This CDR3 spans 14 amino acids. Unmatched junction bases numbered 3, after V lost 2 bases and J lost 6 bases. The germline gives CDR1 SGDLS, CDR2 YYNGEE. The CDR3 region is CASSVSGSGNEQFF. CDR3 nucleotides: TGTGCCAGCAGCGTTAGCGGGAGTGGCAATGAGCAGTTCTTC.

CDR3: CASSDSFYEQYF. As DNA, the CDR3 is TGTGCCAGCAGTGACAGTTTCTACGAGCAGTACTTC. The genes are TRBV25-1 and TRBJ2-7; D remains ambiguous. Germline V gene sequence: CDR1 MGHDK, CDR2 SYGVNS. This CDR3 spans 12 amino acids. Trimming took off 3 bases at V and 3 bases at J, with 6 bases between the two ends.

The chain combines TRBV5-1 with TRBJ1-3; no definite D call. The V and J ends lost 0 bases and 15 bases respectively, with 16 bases between them. The germline gives CDR1 SGHRS, CDR2 YFSETQ. The CDR3 length is 13 residues. CDR3 in amino acids: CASSLDVGSNEYF. The DNA for the CDR3 is TGCGCCAGCAGCTTGGACGTCGGGTCAAATGAATATTTT.

This chain joins TRBV6-1 and TRBJ1-5, with 9 bases that match TRBD1. Germline CDR1 reads MNHNS; CDR2 reads SASEGT. The V gene end was trimmed by 6 bases and the J gene end by 2 bases; junction bases not matched to a gene: 5. The CDR3 has 15 amino acids. CDR3 amino acids: CASSSWTGGNQPQHF. The CDR3 DNA follows: TGTGCCAGCAGCTCTTGGACAGGGGGCAATCAGCCCCAGCATTTT.

This chain joins TRBV7-9 and TRBJ2-3; 7 nucleotides agree with TRBD1. J gave up 1 base and V 5 bases, and 9 bases lay outside the gene matches. The CDR3 sequence is 16 residues long. Germline CDR1 reads SEHNR; CDR2 reads FQNEAQ (reference sequence). The CDR3 here is CASSPPTGLGTDTQYF. Here the CDR3 DNA reads TGTGCCAGCAGCCCGCCGACAGGGTTGGGCACAGATACGCAGTATTTT.

V gene TRBV25-1 combines with J gene TRBJ2-2; 10 nucleotides align to TRBD1. The V gene end was trimmed by 4 bases and the J gene end by 7 bases; junction bases not matched to a gene: 6. Germline CDR1 reads MGHDK; CDR2 reads SYGVNS. The CDR3 has 15 residues. The CDR3 reads CASSADRGRIGELFF. The CDR3 DNA reads TGTGCCAGCAGTGCCGACAGGGGGCGTATCGGGGAGCTGTTTTTT.

The gene calls are TRBV7-2 and TRBJ2-5; D gene unclear. The germline V gene has CDR1 SGHTA and CDR2 FQGNSA. The CDR3 is made up of 13 amino acids. Trimming removed 1 base from V and 9 bases from J, with 12 bases in between. CDR3 loop: CASSLDHRPAQYF. The CDR3 nucleotides are TGTGCCAGCAGCTTAGATCACCGCCCGGCCCAGTACTTC.

The rearrangement uses TRBV7-2 and TRBJ2-7, with D unresolved. Trimming stripped 1 base from V and 6 bases from J, with 10 bases between. The CDR3 loop spans 13 amino acids. Germline CDR1 is SGHTA and CDR2 is FQGNSA. CDR3 bases: TGTGCCAGCAGCTTAGACCAGCGTAGCGAGCAGTACTTC. It translates to CASSLDQRSEQYF.

This chain connects TRBV7-9 to TRBJ1-1; TRBD1 matches at 7 bases. This CDR3 has 14 residues. CDR1 is SEHNR and CDR2 is FQNEAQ in the germline V gene (reference sequence). The V gene end was trimmed by 0 bases and the J gene end by 5 bases; junction bases not matched to a gene: 3. CDR3 residues: CASSLAQGHTEAFF. DNA of the CDR3: TGTGCCAGCAGCTTAGCACAGGGGCATACTGAAGCTTTCTTT.

This CDR3 reads CATSRDRVPGGANVLTF. CDR3 DNA sequence: TGTGCCACCAGCAGGGACAGGGTCCCGGGGGGGGCCAACGTCCTGACTTTC. J is TRBJ2-6 and V is TRBV15; 8 bases line up with TRBD1. The V gene end was trimmed by 3 bases and the J gene end by 4 bases; junction bases not matched to a gene: 8. The germline CDR1 and CDR2 sequences are LNHNV and YYDKDF (reference sequence). CDR3 size: 17 residues.

CDR3 sequence: CASSLGPLSSYEQYF. CDR3 sequence (DNA): TGTGCCAGCAGCTTAGGCCCCCTTAGCTCCTACGAGCAGTACTTC. The chain joins TRBV11-3 to TRBJ2-7; D uncertain. The germline V and J ends were trimmed by 1 base and 0 bases, with 10 bases remaining between them. This CDR3 region has 15 residues. Germline CDR1 and CDR2: SGHNT and YENEEA.

The genes are TRBV30 and TRBJ2-5, with 11 bases that match TRBD2. V dropped 0 bases and J dropped 4; count of bases not matched to a gene: 4. There are 15 residues in the CDR3. In germline, CDR1 is GTSNPN, CDR2 SVGIG (reference sequence). CDR3 amino acids: CAWSVGLAGGETQYF. CDR3 DNA sequence: TGTGCCTGGAGTGTGGGGCTAGCGGGAGGAGAGACCCAGTACTTC.

The J gene is TRBJ1-1, the V gene TRBV19; 7 bases are a match to TRBD1. Germline CDR1 reads LNHDA; CDR2 reads SQIVND (reference sequence). The CDR3 is 13 amino acids. V shed 5 bases and J 11 bases; nucleotides not matched to a gene: 11. In DNA form, the CDR3 reads TGTGCCAGTAGTGAGAGACAGGGAATTTCGGCTTTCTTT. The encoded protein is CASSERQGISAFF.

This clone was found once. This chain links TRBV19 with TRBJ2-4, with D possibly TRBD2 on 6 matching bases. The CDR3 covers 15 residues. V lost 3 bases, J lost 0 bases, and 9 bases lay in between. CDR1 is LNHDA and CDR2 is SQIVND in the germline V gene (reference sequence). CDR3 amino acids: CASSMGGLAKNIQYF. Written as DNA, the CDR3 is TGTGCCAGTAGTATGGGGGGTTTAGCCAAAAACATTCAGTACTTC.

This chain connects TRBV5-1 to TRBJ2-3; the match to TRBD2 covers 16 bases. Per germline, CDR1 SGHRS and CDR2 YFSETQ. J lost 2 bases, V lost 4 bases, and 10 bases had no gene match. The CDR3 sequence is 19 residues long. CDR3 loop: CASSPRPGLAGGHTDTQYF. The DNA of the CDR3 is TGCGCCAGCAGCCCGCGACCGGGACTAGCGGGAGGGCACACAGATACGCAGTATTTT.

The rearrangement links TRBV7-6 to TRBJ2-1, with 10 bases matching TRBD2. V was pared by 4 bases and J by 2 bases, with 8 bases of the junction left unmatched. The CDR3 runs to 17 residues. Germline V gives CDR1 SGHVS, CDR2 FNYEAQ. The CDR3 spells CASSSATSGGAYNEQFF. DNA for the CDR3: TGTGCCAGCAGCTCAGCCACGAGCGGGGGGGCCTACAATGAGCAGTTCTTC.

V gene TRBV18 combines with J gene TRBJ2-7; 8 nucleotides line up with TRBD1. Germline CDR1 reads KGHSH; CDR2 reads LQKENI. This CDR3 region has 17 residues. The trim removed 3 bases at V and 6 bases at J, leaving 16 bases unmatched. As DNA, the CDR3 is TGTGCCAGCTCACCGCCTCTTCGGAATGGACAGGGTGGCGAGCAGTACTTC. Residues: CASSPPLRNGQGGEQYF. Looking up the rest from reference TRBV18 and TRBJ2-7 gives the full variable domain: NAGVMQNPRHLVRRRGQEARLRCSPMKGHSHVYWYRQLPEEGLKFMVYLQKENIIDESGMPKERFSAEFPKEGPSILRIQQVVRGDSAAYFCASSPPLRNGQGGEQYFGPGTRLTVT.

The chain recombines TRBV5-1 with TRBJ1-6; 7 bases match TRBD1. V shed 1 base, J shed 7 bases, and the junction held 5 bases outside the gene matches. Germline V lookup: CDR1 SGHRS, CDR2 YFSETQ. The CDR3 runs to 15 residues. This CDR3 is CASSLTGTENSPLHF. DNA for the CDR3: TGCGCCAGCAGCTTGACGGGGACAGAGAATTCACCCCTCCACTTT.

This chain joins TRBV2 and TRBJ2-5; a weak D match, TRBD1 (6 bases). CDR1 and CDR2 from the germline V gene are SNHLY and FYNNEI. CDR3 length equals 11 residues. Trimming stripped 8 bases from V and 4 bases from J, with 8 bases between. CDR3 coding DNA: TGTGCCAGCGTACAGGGAGAGACCCAGTACTTC. Translating it yields CASVQGETQYF.

This rearrangement joins TRBV7-9 to TRBJ2-7; 8 nucleotides agree with TRBD1. The trim removed 1 base at V and 4 bases at J, leaving 9 bases unmatched. The V gene's germline CDR1 is SEHNR and CDR2 FQNEAQ (reference sequence). The CDR3 is made up of 16 amino acids. The CDR3 loop reads CASSLGFSGGGYEQYF. The CDR3 DNA reads as TGTGCCAGCAGCTTAGGGTTTTCAGGGGGCGGGTACGAGCAGTACTTC. The complete variable domain, with remaining parts taken from reference TRBV7-9 and TRBJ2-7, reads DTGVSQNPRHKITKRGQNVTFRCDPISEHNRLYWYRQTLGQGPEFLTYFQNEAQLEKSRLLSDRFSAERPKGSFSTLEIQRTEQGDSAMYLCASSLGFSGGGYEQYFGPGTRLTVT.

The rearrangement links TRBV5-1 to TRBJ2-1, with 12 bases that match TRBD2. The germline V gene encodes CDR1 SGHRS and CDR2 YFSETQ. The CDR3 totals 18 residues. The ends lost 1 base at V and 0 bases at J; junction bases unmatched: 5. The CDR3 loop reads CASSLPPSGRASYNEQFF. The DNA of the CDR3 is TGCGCCAGCAGCTTGCCACCTAGCGGGAGGGCCTCCTACAATGAGCAGTTCTTC.

The chain uses TRBV5-6 and TRBJ1-1; D is possibly TRBD1 (6 bases). V gave up 4 bases and J gave up 11 bases, with 18 bases separating them. CDR3 length: 13 amino acids. Germline assignment: CDR1 SGHDT and CDR2 YYEEEE. In nucleotides, the CDR3 is TGTGCCAGCAGCCCTTGGGGGGGGCTACCCGCTTTCTTT. Translated: CASSPWGGLPAFF.

This CDR3 is CASSRAGGWDTGELFF. CDR3 coding DNA: TGTGCCAGCAGCAGAGCAGGGGGCTGGGACACCGGGGAGCTGTTTTTT. The chain joins TRBV7-2 to TRBJ2-2; 8 bases are shared with TRBD1. Trimming at V came to 5 bases and at J to 3 bases, leaving 8 bases not matched to a gene. The CDR3 has 16 amino acids. Per the germline V gene, CDR1 is SGHTA and CDR2 is FQGNSA.

The chain combines TRBV5-8 with TRBJ1-5; 8 positions match TRBD1. This CDR3 comprises 16 residues. V lost 0 bases, J lost 2 bases, and 4 bases stayed unmatched. CDR1 is SGHTS, CDR2 YDEGEE, per germline. The CDR3 nucleotides read TGTGCCAGCAGCTTGGACAGGGGGATTCGCAATCAGCCCCAGCATTTT. Its translation is CASSLDRGIRNQPQHF.

The chain links TRBV19 to TRBJ2-7; TRBD1 matches at 7 bases. Losses at the gene ends were 4 bases for V and 5 bases for J; bases not matched to a gene: 8. Germline V gene lookup returns CDR1 LNHDA and CDR2 SQIVND (reference sequence). The CDR3 has 14 residues. DNA of the CDR3: TGTGCCAGTAGTACCGCAAATCAGGGGGACGAGCAGTACTTC. It translates to CASSTANQGDEQYF.

This chain connects TRBV4-2 to TRBJ2-5; tentatively, D is TRBD1 (6 bases). The CDR3 spans 15 residues. Germline CDR1 reads LGHNA; CDR2 reads YNFKEQ. Trimming stripped 0 bases from V and 2 bases from J, with 10 bases between. The CDR3: CASSQEVTGQETQYF. CDR3 DNA: TGTGCCAGCAGCCAAGAGGTAACAGGGCAAGAGACCCAGTACTTC.

This chain's CDR3 is CASSDLAGDIQYF. The CDR3, as DNA: TGTGCCAGCAGTGACTTAGCGGGAGACATTCAGTACTTC. V and J are TRBV6-1 and TRBJ2-4, with 9 bases that match TRBD2. The J segment lost 8 bases and the V segment lost 3 bases, leaving 2 bases of the junction unmatched. This CDR3 contains 13 residues. The germline gives CDR1 MNHNS, CDR2 SASEGT.

The chain carries TRBV20-1 and TRBJ1-1; possible D gene TRBD1, 5 bases. With 5 bases removed from V and 5 bases from J, the gap between germline ends came to 9 bases. Germline V gene data show CDR1 as DFQATT and CDR2 as SNEGSKA (reference sequence). This CDR3 contains 11 residues. The CDR3 DNA sequence: TGCAGTGCTCTCAAGGGGACTGAAGCTTTCTTT. Translating it yields CSALKGTEAFF.

The J gene is TRBJ2-2, the V gene TRBV7-8; D gene ambiguous. Germline assignment: CDR1 SGHVS and CDR2 FQNEAQ. V dropped 4 bases and J dropped 7 bases, with 16 bases sitting between them. The CDR3 runs 15 residues. The CDR3 region is CASSSPGAEFGELFF. The CDR3 nucleotides are TGTGCCAGCAGCTCTCCCGGAGCTGAGTTCGGGGAGCTGTTTTTT.

The chain couples TRBV5-6 to TRBJ2-7; D is ambiguous. The germline gives CDR1 SGHDT, CDR2 YYEEEE. V lost 0 bases, J lost 3 bases, and 10 bases lay in between. The CDR3 has 14 amino acids. The CDR3 here is CASSLDTLYYEQYF. In nucleotides, the CDR3 is TGTGCCAGCAGCTTGGACACCCTTTACTACGAGCAGTACTTC.

This chain joins TRBV9 and TRBJ2-1; tentatively, D is TRBD2 (5 bases). The length of the CDR3 is 15 residues. Germline V CDR1 and CDR2: SGDLS, YYNGEE. V lost 2 bases and J 0 bases, leaving 9 bases between the germline ends. DNA of the CDR3: TGTGCCAGCAGCGTCGAGACTACCTCCTACAATGAGCAGTTCTTC. It codes for CASSVETTSYNEQFF.